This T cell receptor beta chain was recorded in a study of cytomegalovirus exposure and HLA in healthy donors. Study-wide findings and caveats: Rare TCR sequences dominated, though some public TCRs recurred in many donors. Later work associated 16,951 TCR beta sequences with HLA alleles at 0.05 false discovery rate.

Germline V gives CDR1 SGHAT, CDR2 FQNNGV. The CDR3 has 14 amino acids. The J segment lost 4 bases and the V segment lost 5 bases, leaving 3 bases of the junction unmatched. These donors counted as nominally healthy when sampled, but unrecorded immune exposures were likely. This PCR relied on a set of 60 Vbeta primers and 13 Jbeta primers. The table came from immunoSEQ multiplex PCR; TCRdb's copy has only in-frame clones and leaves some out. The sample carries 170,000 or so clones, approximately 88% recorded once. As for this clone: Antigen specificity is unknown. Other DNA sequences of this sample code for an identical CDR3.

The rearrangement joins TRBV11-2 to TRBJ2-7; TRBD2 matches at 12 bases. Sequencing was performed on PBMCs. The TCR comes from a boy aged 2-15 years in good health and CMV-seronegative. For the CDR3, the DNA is TGTGCCAGCAGCCCAGGGACTAGCGGGTACGAGCAGTACTTC. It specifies CASSPGTSGYEQYF.